The 20 T cell receptor beta chains presented below share a single source sample, sequenced in a study of cytomegalovirus exposure and HLA in healthy donors (dated 2017 in TCRdb). Libraries were constructed by the immunoSEQ multiplex PCR assay. For the multiplex PCR, a mixture combining 60 forward primers for TCR Vbeta segments and 13 reverse primers for TCR Jbeta segments was used. TCRdb limited this immuneACCESS table to in-frame rearrangements with V and J called. A share of clones is missing; checked studies link under half to unresolved V genes, and the rest is unexplained. The sample has over 130,000 clones on record, 76% of them singletons. The ten top clones hold less than 2% of the sample. The material sequenced was PBMCs. These receptors were obtained from a man between 40 and 49 years old in good health and CMV-seronegative.

The gene calls are TRBV28 and TRBJ2-1; unclear D gene. V was trimmed by 4 bases and J by 6 bases, leaving 22 bases between them. The CDR3 contains 17 residues. Germline CDR1 MDHEN, CDR2 SYDVKM. The CDR3 DNA reads TGTGCCAGCAGTTCTTCTCATACTATGATGGCACGCAATGAGCAGTTCTTC. Its translation: CASSSSHTMMARNEQFF.

This clone was observed once. The rearrangement uses TRBV7-9 and TRBJ2-5, with 7 bases fitting TRBD2. Trimming took 3 bases from V and 7 from J; bases not matched to a gene: 8. Germline-derived CDR1 and CDR2 are SEHNR and FQNEAQ (reference sequence). The CDR3 runs to 14 residues. This chain's CDR3 is CASSFRPGGGTQYF. As DNA, the CDR3 is TGTGCCAGCAGCTTTCGGCCGGGCGGGGGGACCCAGTACTTC.

The gene calls are TRBV5-1 and TRBJ2-1; 11 bases line up with TRBD2. Germline CDR1 reads SGHRS; CDR2 reads YFSETQ. This CDR3 spans 16 amino acids. Germline trimming cut 5 bases from V and 5 bases from J; bases unmatched to any gene: 9. CDR3 protein: CASRSTSGSFNNEQFF. The CDR3 DNA reads as TGCGCCAGCAGATCCACTAGCGGGAGTTTTAACAATGAGCAGTTCTTC.

This clone was observed a handful of times. This sequence joins TRBV5-5 and TRBJ2-7; 9 bases align to TRBD1. The germline V gene has CDR1 SGHKS and CDR2 YYEKEE (reference sequence). V dropped 0 bases and J dropped 3; count of bases not matched to a gene: 7. This CDR3 region has 16 residues. CDR3 bases: TGTGCCAGCAGCTTGGTCCCGGGACAGGGTATCTACGAGCAGTACTTC. Protein product: CASSLVPGQGIYEQYF.

V is TRBV28 and J is TRBJ2-1; TRBD2 matches 12 bases. This CDR3 contains 14 residues. Germline V gene data show CDR1 as MDHEN and CDR2 as SYDVKM. J was trimmed by 15 bases and V by 4 bases; bases with no gene match: 10. DNA for the CDR3: TGTGCCAGCAGTTCCTGGGCTAGCGGGAGGGCCTTGTTCTTC. Translation gives CASSSWASGRALFF.

The chain is built from TRBV19 and TRBJ2-1; weak D call: TRBD2 (5 bases). Germline lookup yields CDR1 LNHDA and CDR2 SQIVND (reference sequence). V was cut by 1 base and J by 0 bases, with 10 bases left in between. The CDR3 runs to 16 residues. CDR3 loop: CASSIVPGSSYNEQFF. CDR3 sequence (DNA): TGTGCCAGTAGTATAGTACCGGGAAGCTCCTACAATGAGCAGTTCTTC.

This clone was detected only a few times. At one end the junction does not follow the germline gene, possibly because of a read error. The DNA for the CDR3 is TGTTCCAGCAGCCACCAGAACGCAAGAGGGCCAGATACGCAGTATTTT. It specifies CSSSHQNARGPDTQYF. The chain joins TRBV7-9 to TRBJ2-3, with D maybe TRBD2 (5 bases). The germline CDR1 and CDR2 sequences are SEHNR and FQNEAQ (reference sequence). The CDR3 has 16 amino acids.

The genes are TRBV5-1 and TRBJ1-6, with TRBD1 as a possible D gene (5 bases). Trimming removed 3 bases at V and 10 bases at J, with 14 bases between. This CDR3 has 14 residues. Germline lookup yields CDR1 SGHRS and CDR2 YFSETQ. For the CDR3, the DNA is TGCGCCAGCAGCTGGGGGGGTGAGAAGTCACCCCTCCACTTT. This translates into CASSWGGEKSPLHF.

This rearrangement joins TRBV5-4 to TRBJ2-3, with 10 bases fitting TRBD1. V dropped 6 bases and J dropped 1; count of bases not matched to a gene: 2. Germline CDR1 and CDR2: SGHNT and YYREEE (reference sequence). This CDR3 is 14 amino acids long. CDR3 DNA: TGTGCCAGCACGGACAGGGGGGGCACAGATACGCAGTATTTT. It is translated as CASTDRGGTDTQYF.

The rearrangement joins TRBV27 to TRBJ2-7; tentative D call: TRBD1 (6 bases). The germline V gene encodes CDR1 MNHEY and CDR2 SMNVEV (reference sequence). CDR3 length: 14 amino acids. Trimming took off 5 bases at V and 0 bases at J, with 11 bases between the two ends. The CDR3, as DNA: TGTGCCAGCAGTCCCCTAGGGGGCTCCTACGAGCAGTACTTC. It codes for CASSPLGGSYEQYF.

The chain has TRBV7-9 and TRBJ1-2; 10 nucleotides agree with TRBD1. The germline V gene has CDR1 SEHNR and CDR2 FQNEAQ (reference sequence). CDR3 length: 15 amino acids. The J segment lost 2 bases and the V segment lost 1 base, leaving 1 base of the junction unmatched. In nucleotides, the CDR3 is TGTGCCAGCAGCTTAGAGACAGGGGGCAACTATGGCTACACCTTC. Translated, it gives CASSLETGGNYGYTF. Full variable domain (rest looked up from reference TRBV7-9 and TRBJ1-2): DTGVSQNPRHKITKRGQNVTFRCDPISEHNRLYWYRQTLGQGPEFLTYFQNEAQLEKSRLLSDRFSAERPKGSFSTLEIQRTEQGDSAMYLCASSLETGGNYGYTFGSGTRLTVV.

Only a few counts were recorded for this clone. The chain carries TRBV11-2 and TRBJ2-2; D perhaps matches TRBD1 (6 bases). The CDR3 covers 18 residues. Trimming cost V 4 bases and J 8 bases, with 26 bases left between them. CDR1 and CDR2 from the germline V gene are SGHAT and FQNNGV. CDR3 nucleotide sequence: TGTGCCAGCAGCTCCTGGGACCTTGGGGGCCTCCGGCCTGGGGAGCTGTTTTTT. The encoded protein is CASSSWDLGGLRPGELFF.

The chain is built from TRBV5-4 and TRBJ2-1; the match to TRBD2 covers 10 bases. Germline V gives CDR1 SGHNT, CDR2 YYREEE (reference sequence). The J segment lost 4 bases and the V segment lost 4 bases, leaving 5 bases of the junction unmatched. The length of the CDR3 is 15 residues. CDR3: CASSTGTSVYNEQFF. CDR3 nucleotide sequence: TGTGCCAGCAGCACAGGGACTAGCGTATACAATGAGCAGTTCTTC. Full variable domain (missing parts from reference TRBV5-4 and TRBJ2-1): ETGVTQSPTHLIKTRGQQVTLRCSSQSGHNTVSWYQQALGQGPQFIFQYYREEENGRGNFPPRFSGLQFPNYSSELNVNALELDDSALYLCASSTGTSVYNEQFFGPGTRLTVL.

The chain recombines TRBV28 with TRBJ2-2, with 9 bases lining up with TRBD1. This CDR3 is 16 amino acids long. The germline V gene encodes CDR1 MDHEN and CDR2 SYDVKM. The V segment lost 6 bases and the J segment 5 bases; nucleotides outside the gene matches: 10. In DNA form, the CDR3 reads TGTGCCAGCAGCCGGACAACTGGGACAGGGACCGGGGAGCTGTTTTTT. Protein sequence: CASSRTTGTGTGELFF.

The gene calls are TRBV6-5 and TRBJ1-2; 7 positions match TRBD1. Losses at the gene ends were 4 bases for V and 3 bases for J; bases not matched to a gene: 2. CDR1 is MNHEY and CDR2 is SVGAGI in the germline V gene. This CDR3 is built from 13 residues. CDR3 in amino acids: CASSFDRDYGYTF. CDR3 bases: TGTGCCAGCAGTTTCGACAGGGACTATGGCTACACCTTC.

The chain has TRBV2 and TRBJ2-5; 8 positions agree with TRBD2. The V gene's germline CDR1 is SNHLY and CDR2 FYNNEI. V shed 5 bases and J 6 bases; nucleotides not matched to a gene: 8. The CDR3 is 14 residues long. CDR3 sequence: CASSTPRGAQTQYF. The CDR3 bases are TGTGCCAGCAGTACACCGCGGGGGGCTCAGACCCAGTACTTC.

This clone was detected a few times. V usage is TRBV4-1 and J usage is TRBJ1-1; 7 bases line up with TRBD1. Trimming took 1 base from V and 0 from J; bases not matched to a gene: 2. Germline V gives CDR1 MGHRA, CDR2 YSYEKL. The CDR3 is 15 residues long. The CDR3 nucleotides are TGCGCCAGCAGCCAAGGAGGACAGGTGAACACTGAAGCTTTCTTT. Amino acid sequence: CASSQGGQVNTEAFF.

The CDR3 region has the DNA TGTGCCTGGACAACAGTAAACACCATATATTTT. It encodes CAWTTVNTIYF. The chain uses TRBV30 and TRBJ1-3, with D unresolved. This CDR3 contains 11 residues. The V gene lost 4 bases and the J gene lost 6 bases, with 7 bases spanning the gap. The germline CDR1 and CDR2 sequences are GTSNPN and SVGIG (reference sequence).

The rearrangement links TRBV30 to TRBJ2-7; 7 nucleotides align to TRBD2. There are 12 residues in the CDR3. Germline assignment: CDR1 GTSNPN and CDR2 SVGIG (reference sequence). V trimming: 5 bases; J trimming: 2 bases; junction bases outside the gene matches: 3. Here the CDR3 reads CAWAAGAYEQYF. CDR3 DNA sequence: TGTGCCTGGGCTGCGGGGGCCTACGAGCAGTACTTC. Together with reference TRBV30 and TRBJ2-7, the CDR3 gives the full variable domain: SQTIHQWPATLVQPVGSPLSLECTVEGTSNPNLYWYRQAAGRGLQLLFYSVGIGQISSEVPQNLSASRPQDRQFILSSKKLLLSDSGFYLCAWAAGAYEQYFGPGTRLTVT.

The CDR3 spells CASSLAGNSGNTIYF. CDR3 sequence (DNA): TGCGCCAGCAGCTTGGCGGGGAACTCTGGAAACACCATATATTTT. The chain recombines TRBV5-1 with TRBJ1-3; D ambiguous. V was cut by 0 bases and J by 0 bases, with 7 bases left in between. This CDR3 is 15 amino acids long. The V gene's germline CDR1 is SGHRS and CDR2 YFSETQ.